Given below is one TCR beta chain in context. The entirety of the isolated RNA underwent reverse transcription, so expressed TCRB transcripts were sequenced. The data were produced by immunoSEQ multiplex PCR, yet TCRdb's version contains in-frame clones alone and is incomplete. The sample lists about 360,000 clones; 10% to 15% were seen once. This specimen comes from a study of beta chain features in type 1 diabetes. Across the whole study: There were 107,917,701 sorted cells examined across all samples.

Germline V gene sequence: CDR1 LGHNA, CDR2 YSLEER. Trimming cost V 4 bases and J 5 bases; bases outside gene matches: 11. This CDR3 contains 16 residues. Sorted CD4+ subsets: naive, central memory, regulatory, stem cell-like memory (CD45RO/CCR7/CD25/CD127/CD95/CD27 panel). This TCR came from a man between 18 and 35 years old in good health. Sequencing was done on a sample of naive CD4+ T cells from blood. This chain links TRBV4-3 with TRBJ2-5; TRBD1 matches 9 bases. The CDR3 DNA is TGCGCCAGCAGCCGCAGGGACAGGGCGTTTGGGGAGACCCAGTACTTC. This translates into CASSRRDRAFGETQYF.